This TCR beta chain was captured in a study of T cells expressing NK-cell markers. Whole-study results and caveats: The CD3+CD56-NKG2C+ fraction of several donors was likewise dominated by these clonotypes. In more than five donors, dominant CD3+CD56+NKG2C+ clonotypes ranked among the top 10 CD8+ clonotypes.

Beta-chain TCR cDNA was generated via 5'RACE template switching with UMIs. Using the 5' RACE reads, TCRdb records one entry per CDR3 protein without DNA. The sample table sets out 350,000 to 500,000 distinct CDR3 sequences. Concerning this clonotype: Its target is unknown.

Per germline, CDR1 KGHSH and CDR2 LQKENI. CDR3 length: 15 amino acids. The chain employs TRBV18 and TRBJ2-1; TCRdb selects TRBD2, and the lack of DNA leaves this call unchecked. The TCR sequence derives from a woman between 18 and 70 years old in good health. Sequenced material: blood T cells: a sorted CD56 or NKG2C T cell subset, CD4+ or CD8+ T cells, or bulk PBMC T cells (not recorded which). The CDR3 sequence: CASSPPSGRGNEQFF.